This T cell receptor (beta chain) was obtained from a study of T-cell memory formation after mild COVID-19. Details on this clonotype: Its antigen is unidentified.

Constant-segment-primed 5'RACE gave TCR alpha and TCR beta cDNA libraries with sample barcodes and UMIs. TCRdb fed the 5' RACE reads into MiXCR, producing one record per CDR3 protein. The table lists around 34,000 distinct CDR3 sequences, 7% to 8% of them singletons. Study observations and caveats: Cross-reactive memory apparently joined, as some responding clones appeared in pre-infection memory. Clones contracting over day 15 to 85 were CD4/CD8 balanced, with later expanders leaning CD4+. Researchers report contracting CD4+ clones mostly in CM and EM, with CD8+ clones in EMRA.

Germline CDR1 LGHDT, CDR2 YNNKEL (reference sequence). CDR3 length equals 15 residues. V lost 5 bases and J lost 3; bases outside the gene matches: 5. Input material: PBMCs or a T cell subset sorted from them (not recorded which). The receptor comes from a man between 18 and 35 years old who had mild COVID-19 (a few samples of this study predate the infection). Cell type and time point are not known. The chain combines TRBV3-1 with TRBJ2-2; 8 nucleotides agree with TRBD2. The CDR3 loop reads CASSYSGAYTGELFF. In nucleotides, the CDR3 is TGTGCCAGCAGCTATAGCGGGGCCTACACCGGGGAGCTGTTTTTT.